The clone carrying this T cell receptor beta chain was found many times. The data derive from a study of low-dose radiotherapy and immunotherapy resistance in tumors. In the study overall: Cohort 1 received 0.5 Gy per fraction every 2 weeks, totaling 6.5 Gy. Fractions of 1 Gy went to Cohort 2 every two weeks, for 13 Gy over 26 weeks.

TRAV and TRBV primers primed cDNA for both TCRalpha and TCRbeta. Amplification of TCRs used a constant-region primer and V-primer adapter for about 19 PCR cycles. In vitro transcription was used to amplify the isolated mRNA. TCRdb recomputed calls from the reads with MiXCR, one row per CDR3 protein. The sample shows 45,000 to 75,000 distinct CDR3 sequences, almost 25% of them seen only once. Time point indicated: before trial treatment. V was clipped by 3 bases and J by 5 bases, with 18 bases between them. The length of the CDR3 is 15 residues. Germline V gene lookup returns CDR1 SQVTM and CDR2 ANQGSEA.

The rearrangement uses TRBV29-1 and TRBJ2-3, with D maybe TRBD1 (5 bases). The clonotype originates from a male donor with prostate cancer. Sequencing used PBMCs, obtained before treatment. CDR3 bases: TGCAGCGTTGATGGGGCAGGAGATGGGGTAGATACGCAGTATTTT. It is translated as CSVDGAGDGVDTQYF.